This T cell receptor (beta chain) derives from a study of shared clonotypes between healthy human individuals. The CDR3 is 15 amino acids. Germline CDR1 reads MDHEN; CDR2 reads SYDVKM. After removal of 6 bases from V and 2 bases from J, the junction contained 6 bases not matched to a gene. Sequencing was performed with immunoSEQ multiplex PCR; in TCRdb, only in-frame clones are kept and a portion is missing. The sample includes approximately 2,200,000 clones, around 93% of them seen just once. CD8 cells classed as naive were CD45RO-negative and positively selected for CCR7, excluding terminally differentiated effector memory CD45RA+ cells.

The sequence derives from a man aged 18 to 30 in good health. Some clones in this sample may be carry-over from other donors' samples. The chain carries TRBV28 and TRBJ2-2; TRBD1 agrees at 7 bases. Sequencing was done on a sample of naive CD8+ T cells from PBMCs. CDR3 nucleotide sequence: TGTGCCAGCAGCAACTGGGACAGTAACACCGGGGAGCTGTTTTTT. It translates to CASSNWDSNTGELFF. The variable domain in full, with the rest retrieved from reference TRBV28 and TRBJ2-2, is DVKVTQSSRYLVKRTGEKVFLECVQDMDHENMFWYRQDPGLGLRLIYFSYDVKMKEKGDIPEGYSVSREKKERFSLILESASTNQTSMYLCASSNWDSNTGELFFGEGSRLTVL.